This T cell receptor (beta chain) came from a study of T cell repertoires in cytomegalovirus infection. Looking at the study overall: Public TCR beta signatures indicated both CMV infection and matching HLA type. Whole-study results and caveats: Frequencies of public TCR beta families were cumulated, and this identified carriers of CMV plus the relevant HLA.

The CDR3 loop spans 12 amino acids. CDR1 and CDR2 (germline): MDHEN, SYDVKM. Trimming pared 3 bases from V and 9 bases from J, leaving 11 bases between. TCRdb used MiXCR to reprocess the reads, holding one entry per CDR3 protein. The repertoire holds about 150,000 distinct CDR3 sequences, 23% seen once, with 9.5% to 13% in the top ten. Comment on this clonotype: Its target is not known.

The V gene is TRBV28, the J gene TRBJ2-5; D not certain. The source is a human donor in good health (CMV status not recorded). Some clones in this sample may be carry-over from other donors' samples. The sequenced sample was PBMCs. CDR3 region: CASSFSGVPQYF. CDR3 in DNA: TGTGCCAGCAGTTTTTCTGGTGTCCCCCAGTACTTC.